A single sample is the source of the 29 T cell receptor beta chains below, sequenced in a study of CD8 T cells in ankylosing spondylitis. Which antigens these TCRs recognize remains unknown. General observations from the study: One TCR beta motif, made up of roughly 8 highly homologous variants, appeared characteristic of ankylosing spondylitis blood.

TCRdb reprocessed the 5' RACE reads with MiXCR, giving one entry per CDR3 protein. The sample yields about 540,000 distinct CDR3 sequences, 10% to 15% seen once. Sequencing was carried out using blood, either unsorted or a sorted T cell fraction (not recorded which). The receptors were sampled from a male donor with ankylosing spondylitis.

This clonotype occurred many times. CDR3 loop: CATSGGQGPPNEQFF. The CDR3 DNA reads as TGTGCCACCAGTGGGGGACAGGGACCCCCCAATGAGCAGTTCTTC. V gene TRBV24-1 combines with J gene TRBJ2-1; 9 nucleotides line up with TRBD1. Germline V CDR1 and CDR2: KGHDR, SFDVKD. This CDR3 is 15 amino acids long. Trimming at V came to 5 bases and at J to 6 bases, leaving 7 bases not matched to a gene.

This clonotype was counted between two and nine times. This chain links TRBV5-1 with TRBJ2-2, with D perhaps matching TRBD2 (6 bases). Trimming took 6 bases from V and 0 from J, leaving 12 bases between them. CDR3 length equals 15 residues. Germline V gene lookup returns CDR1 SGHRS and CDR2 YFSETQ. The CDR3: CASKEGTSNTGELFF. The CDR3 region has the DNA TGCGCCAGCAAGGAGGGAACATCGAACACCGGGGAGCTGTTTTTT.

This clonotype was seen many times. The V gene is TRBV5-1, the J gene TRBJ2-3, with D tentatively TRBD2 (6 bases). Trimming cost V 4 bases and J 6 bases, with 15 bases left between them. CDR1 SGHRS and CDR2 YFSETQ come from the germline V gene. The CDR3 spans 14 residues. The CDR3 region is CASSLGLGRDTQYF. The CDR3 nucleotides read TGCGCCAGCAGCCTGGGACTGGGAAGGGATACGCAGTATTTT.

The chain is built from TRBV20-1 and TRBJ2-2; D possibly uses TRBD1 or TRBD2 (6 bases each). CDR1 and CDR2 from the germline V gene are DFQATT and SNEGSKA (reference sequence). The CDR3 consists of 16 residues. The V end lost 0 bases, the J end lost 4 bases, and 15 bases lay between the germline ends. The CDR3 nucleotides read TGCAGTGCTAGAGATCTTTCCGGGGGCATCACCGGGGAGCTGTTTTTT. Protein sequence: CSARDLSGGITGELFF.

Only a few counts were recorded for this clonotype. The rearrangement uses TRBV6-5 and TRBJ2-2; 7 nucleotides line up with TRBD1. Germline CDR1 is MNHEY and CDR2 is SVGAGI. The CDR3 sequence is 15 residues long. The V segment lost 5 bases and the J segment 4 bases; nucleotides outside the gene matches: 7. The DNA of the CDR3 is TGTGCCAGCAGTATACAGGGGTATCTCACCGGGGAGCTGTTTTTT. It yields the protein CASSIQGYLTGELFF.

This clonotype was detected a few times. The chain joins TRBV20-1 to TRBJ2-3; D is perhaps TRBD2 (6 bases). Germline V gene sequence: CDR1 DFQATT, CDR2 SNEGSKA (reference sequence). Trimming took 7 bases from V and 1 from J, leaving 12 bases between them. The CDR3 runs 13 residues. DNA of the CDR3: TGCAGTGTCCCGGGACTGGGCACAGATACGCAGTATTTT. Amino acid sequence: CSVPGLGTDTQYF.

In this sample, this clonotype turned up once. This chain uses TRBV18 with TRBJ1-4; perhaps TRBD1 as D (5 bases). The CDR3 extends over 15 amino acids. Germline-derived CDR1 and CDR2 are KGHSH and LQKENI. V was clipped by 4 bases and J by 4 bases, with 13 bases between them. The CDR3 protein is CASSRAGALNEKLFF. Here the CDR3 DNA reads TGTGCCAGCTCACGAGCTGGGGCCCTTAATGAAAAACTGTTTTTT.

This clonotype turned up a few times. V gene TRBV20-1 combines with J gene TRBJ1-2; D call uncertain. The CDR3 has 13 residues. The ends were cut back, 6 bases at V and 12 bases at J, with 23 bases in the middle. CDR1 and CDR2 from the germline V gene are DFQATT and SNEGSKA (reference sequence). CDR3 DNA sequence: TGCAGTGCCTCGGACGAGTCGGTAGGAGTTAACACCTTC. Translated, it gives CSASDESVGVNTF.

This clonotype was counted ten times or more. This chain connects TRBV7-9 to TRBJ2-1; D ambiguous. The CDR3 totals 14 residues. V was clipped by 7 bases and J by 10 bases, with 20 bases between them. Germline CDR1 is SEHNR and CDR2 is FQNEAQ (reference sequence). The CDR3, as DNA: TGTGCCAGCATCCTTCTTACAAGGGTCCAGGAGCAGTTCTTC. Translation: CASILLTRVQEQFF.

The J gene is TRBJ2-3, the V gene TRBV10-2, with 11 nucleotides matching TRBD2. The germline V gene encodes CDR1 WSHSY and CDR2 SAAADI. V lost 6 bases to trimming and J lost 6 bases; unmatched junction nucleotides: 8. This CDR3 has 15 amino acids. The CDR3 region is CASRELAGVHDTQYF. CDR3 DNA: TGCGCCAGCAGGGAACTAGCGGGGGTTCACGATACGCAGTATTTT.

The rearrangement uses TRBV29-1 and TRBJ2-1; D unresolved. Trimming pared 3 bases from V and 6 bases from J, leaving 15 bases between. Germline CDR1 is SQVTM and CDR2 is ANQGSEA. The CDR3 sequence is 14 residues long. The CDR3 reads CSVEGPQPPNEQFF. CDR3 DNA sequence: TGCAGCGTTGAGGGCCCGCAACCCCCCAATGAGCAGTTCTTC.

This clonotype was seen a handful of times. J is TRBJ2-2 and V is TRBV10-3; TRBD2 agrees at 16 bases. The germline CDR1 and CDR2 sequences are ENHRY and SYGVKD. V was clipped by 6 bases and J by 3 bases; unmatched bases: 4. The CDR3 loop spans 17 amino acids. This CDR3 reads CAIRGLAGGRHTGELFF. The DNA of the CDR3 is TGTGCCATCAGGGGACTAGCGGGAGGGAGGCACACCGGGGAGCTGTTTTTT.

The chain carries TRBV29-1 and TRBJ2-2; 7 bases line up with TRBD1. The CDR3 runs 13 residues. Germline V gene data show CDR1 as SQVTM and CDR2 as ANQGSEA. V gave up 7 bases and J gave up 4 bases; unmatched junction bases: 6. The chain's CDR3 is CSAIGGGTGELFF. CDR3 in DNA: TGCAGCGCGATAGGGGGCGGCACCGGGGAGCTGTTTTTT.

This clonotype was observed a handful of times. The chain recombines TRBV4-2 with TRBJ1-3; D unclear. Germline CDR1 is LGHNA and CDR2 is YNFKEQ. The CDR3 length is 15 residues. V lost 0 bases, J lost 8 bases, and 14 bases lay in between. The CDR3 here is CASSQDRTALYTIYF. The CDR3 DNA is TGTGCCAGCAGCCAAGATAGGACTGCCCTGTACACCATATATTTT.

This clonotype was counted ten times or more. This chain uses TRBV5-1 with TRBJ2-5; no definite D call. The germline V gene has CDR1 SGHRS and CDR2 YFSETQ. V dropped 5 bases and J dropped 0 bases, with 11 bases sitting between them. The CDR3 spans 14 residues. The CDR3 reads CASSSRGDQETQYF. The CDR3 DNA sequence: TGCGCCAGCAGTTCTCGAGGCGACCAAGAGACCCAGTACTTC.

The CDR3 DNA reads TGCGCCAGCAGCTTGGCGTCGGACAGGGGTGGCACAGATACGCAGTATTTT. Translated, it gives CASSLASDRGGTDTQYF. The J gene is TRBJ2-3, the V gene TRBV5-1, with 9 bases identical to TRBD1. With V trimmed by 0 bases and J by 1 base, 6 bases remained unmatched. In germline, CDR1 is SGHRS, CDR2 YFSETQ. The CDR3 sequence is 17 residues long.

The CDR3 spells CASSLGSARRETQYF. The CDR3 nucleotides read TGCGCCAGCAGCTTGGGTTCAGCCCGACGTGAGACCCAGTACTTC. The rearrangement links TRBV5-1 to TRBJ2-5, with D hard to call. V was clipped by 0 bases and J by 5 bases, with 14 bases between them. The germline CDR1 and CDR2 sequences are SGHRS and YFSETQ. This CDR3 contains 15 residues.

There are a few counts of this clonotype. This chain connects TRBV11-2 to TRBJ2-5; 7 bases are a match to TRBD2. With 5 bases clipped from V and 0 bases from J, the junction kept 6 bases outside the gene matches. Germline CDR1 reads SGHAT; CDR2 reads FQNNGV. The length of the CDR3 is 15 residues. CDR3 amino acids: CASSPGGVYQETQYF. The CDR3 DNA reads TGTGCCAGCAGCCCTGGGGGGGTGTACCAAGAGACCCAGTACTTC.

The V call is TRBV6-1, the J call TRBJ1-4; TRBD1 matches 8 bases. Germline V gene lookup returns CDR1 MNHNS and CDR2 SASEGT. V trimming: 8 bases; J trimming: 1 base; junction bases outside the gene matches: 6. This CDR3 region has 15 residues. The CDR3 DNA is TGTGCCAGCTCCCTTACAGGGGGAACTAATGAAAAACTGTTTTTT. The encoded protein is CASSLTGGTNEKLFF.

The chain links TRBV5-1 to TRBJ1-1; D might be TRBD1 (5 bases). The CDR3 runs 16 residues. Deletions cut 0 bases from V and 2 bases from J, with 14 bases between. Germline V gene data show CDR1 as SGHRS and CDR2 as YFSETQ. CDR3: CASSLVAGSRNTEAFF. Here the CDR3 DNA reads TGCGCCAGCAGCTTGGTGGCAGGGTCACGTAACACTGAAGCTTTCTTT.

This chain links TRBV12-3 or TRBV12-4 with TRBJ2-3, with D perhaps being TRBD1 or TRBD2 (5 bases each). CDR3 length: 11 amino acids. V lost 4 bases to trimming and J lost 9 bases, with 8 bases between them. The CDR3 region is CASSWGRTQYF. The CDR3 region has the DNA TGTGCCAGCAGTTGGGGGAGAACGCAGTATTTT.

This clonotype was recorded a few times. The chain employs TRBV20-1 and TRBJ2-1; D tentatively reads TRBD1 or TRBD2 (6 bases each). With 6 bases removed from V and 4 bases from J, the gap between germline ends came to 16 bases. The CDR3 totals 14 residues. The V gene's germline CDR1 is DFQATT and CDR2 SNEGSKA (reference sequence). The CDR3 sequence is CSAETRRGYNEQFF. CDR3 nucleotides: TGCAGTGCCGAGACTAGGAGGGGGTACAATGAGCAGTTCTTC.

The V and J genes are TRBV7-9 and TRBJ2-3; D might be TRBD2 (6 bases). Trimming shortened V by 5 bases and J by 2 bases, and 11 bases separated the two germline ends. This CDR3 is 14 amino acids long. Germline CDR1 reads SEHNR; CDR2 reads FQNEAQ (reference sequence). CDR3 coding DNA: TGTGCCAGCAGCACAAGGACTATCACAGATACGCAGTATTTT. Translation gives CASSTRTITDTQYF.

This clonotype turned up a few times. The chain carries TRBV12-3 or TRBV12-4 and TRBJ1-4, with D possibly being TRBD1 (5 bases). Trimming removed 4 bases from V and 13 bases from J, with 13 bases in between. This CDR3 region has 12 residues. CDR3 region: CASSSRTLRLFF. In nucleotides, the CDR3 is TGTGCCAGCAGTTCCCGGACACTTCGACTGTTTTTT.

Only a few counts were recorded for this clonotype. The V gene is TRBV12-3 or TRBV12-4, the J gene TRBJ2-1; 9 bases match TRBD2. With 7 bases clipped from V and 8 bases from J, the junction kept 9 bases outside the gene matches. This CDR3 is 14 amino acids long. The CDR3, as DNA: TGTGCCAGCACTAAGGGACTAGCACCTCATGAGCAGTTCTTC. The encoded protein is CASTKGLAPHEQFF.

The table lists this clonotype with a few counts. The chain carries TRBV20-1 and TRBJ2-7; 7 bases line up with TRBD2. The length of the CDR3 is 13 residues. The V gene end was trimmed by 0 bases and the J gene end by 3 bases; junction bases not matched to a gene: 2. Germline-derived CDR1 and CDR2 are DFQATT and SNEGSKA (reference sequence). The CDR3 DNA is TGCAGTGCTAGAGATCCTAGCGGCTACGAGCAGTACGTC. Its translation: CSARDPSGYEQYV.

This clonotype has more than one count but fewer than ten. This rearrangement joins TRBV5-1 to TRBJ2-7; D not certain. Trimming stripped 1 base from V and 3 bases from J, with 8 bases between. Looked up from germline, CDR1 is SGHRS and CDR2 is YFSETQ. The CDR3 has 13 residues. CDR3 sequence reads: CASSLSWGYEQYF. CDR3 in DNA: TGCGCCAGCAGCTTGTCTTGGGGCTACGAGCAGTACTTC.

This chain uses TRBV3-1 with TRBJ1-4; no reliable D call. The V gene lost 4 bases and the J gene lost 5 bases, with 17 bases spanning the gap. Germline CDR1 LGHDT, CDR2 YNNKEL (reference sequence). This CDR3 region has 16 residues. In DNA, the CDR3 is TGTGCCAGCAGCCTCCTCGGGCCCACTGGGAATGAAAAACTGTTTTTT. It encodes CASSLLGPTGNEKLFF.

This clonotype was seen a handful of times. This sequence joins TRBV7-2 and TRBJ2-7; 10 nucleotides align to TRBD2. V shed 1 base, J shed 6 bases, and the junction held 6 bases outside the gene matches. Germline CDR1 is SGHTA and CDR2 is FQGNSA. The CDR3 has 15 amino acids. The CDR3 DNA sequence: TGTGCCAGCAGCTTAGGGTGGCTAGCGGGGGCCGAGCAGTACTTC. It codes for CASSLGWLAGAEQYF.